The clone carrying this T cell receptor beta chain was picked up many times. No antigen is known for it. This entry belongs to a study of early T cells in non-severe SARS-CoV-2 infection. As for the study in general: Chains were not paired, and sequencing was done on bulk RNA from unsorted whole blood. Study conclusions and caveats: Private and CD4 specificities were missed by VDJdb matching, which favored anti-spike CD8 responses.

Between the trimmed V and J ends, which lost 6 bases and 0 bases, there was a span of 11 bases. The germline V gene has CDR1 SGHVS and CDR2 FQNEAQ. This CDR3 is 15 amino acids long. Each single cDNA molecule received a unique molecular identifier. Each CDR3 protein gets one entry after TCRdb re-called the 5' RACE reads with MiXCR. This sample yields tens of thousands of distinct CDR3 sequences, of which 5% to 5.5% are seen a single time; 3.5% to 4% belongs to the top ten. The sequence came from an adult who was a healthcare worker with PCR-confirmed SARS-CoV-2 infection or an uninfected control (not recorded which). The sequenced material came from whole blood. This rearrangement joins TRBV7-8 to TRBJ1-4; no clear D gene. The CDR3 protein is CASRFGRATNEKLFF. The DNA of the CDR3 is TGTGCCAGCAGATTTGGACGAGCAACTAATGAAAAACTGTTTTTT.